Below are 9 T cell receptor beta chains sequenced from a single sample in a study of T-cell memory formation after mild COVID-19. From the 5' RACE reads, TCRdb called clonotypes with MiXCR, one entry per CDR3 protein. The table includes fewer than 500,000 distinct CDR3 sequences, around 27% detected once. Input material: PBMCs or a T cell subset sorted from them (not recorded which). The receptors shown here come from an adult woman who had mild COVID-19 (a few samples of this study predate the infection). Cell type and time point are not known.

V and J are TRBV5-6 and TRBJ1-4; D not certain. V was cut by 2 bases and J by 0 bases, with 8 bases left in between. The germline gives CDR1 SGHDT, CDR2 YYEEEE. CDR3 length: 15 amino acids. CDR3 sequence reads: CASSLSAATNEKLFF. The CDR3 DNA follows: TGTGCCAGCAGCTTATCAGCAGCAACTAATGAAAAACTGTTTTTT.

V is TRBV4-1 and J is TRBJ1-5; no definite D call. The length of the CDR3 is 13 residues. Trimming took 6 bases from V and 1 from J, leaving 7 bases between them. Germline V gives CDR1 MGHRA, CDR2 YSYEKL. CDR3 DNA sequence: TGCGCCAGCAGTCAGGAAAGCAATCAGCCCCAGCATTTT. Its translation is CASSQESNQPQHF.

This clonotype was found a few times. This chain connects TRBV7-2 to TRBJ1-5; D gene unclear. The CDR3 has 12 amino acids. V was pared by 7 bases and J by 3 bases, with 7 bases between. From germline, CDR1 is SGHTA and CDR2 FQGNSA. The CDR3 DNA sequence: TGTGCCAGCACCTGGGACAATCAGCCCCAGCATTTT. It yields the protein CASTWDNQPQHF.

This clonotype was observed a handful of times. This chain links TRBV24-1 with TRBJ2-3; TRBD2 might be the D (6 bases). The CDR3 totals 14 residues. Trimming took off 6 bases at V and 5 bases at J, with 14 bases between the two ends. Germline V gives CDR1 KGHDR, CDR2 SFDVKD. The DNA for the CDR3 is TGTGCCACCAGTAAATTTGAAGCGGGAGATACGCAGTATTTT. It is translated as CATSKFEAGDTQYF.

The rearrangement joins TRBV12-3 or TRBV12-4 to TRBJ2-1; a weak D match, TRBD2 (5 bases). This CDR3 region has 15 residues. V lost 1 base, J lost 8 bases, and 15 bases lay in between. CDR3 loop: CASSLVYAGYHEQFF. CDR3 coding DNA: TGTGCCAGCAGTTTAGTTTATGCGGGTTATCATGAGCAGTTCTTC.

This rearrangement joins TRBV5-1 to TRBJ1-1; 7 bases map to TRBD1. The CDR3 spans 13 residues. CDR1 SGHRS and CDR2 YFSETQ come from the germline V gene. Unmatched junction bases numbered 2, after V lost 2 bases and J lost 4 bases. The CDR3 DNA is TGCGCCAGCAGCTTCGGACAGGCCACTGAAGCTTTCTTT. It is translated as CASSFGQATEAFF.

The rearrangement uses TRBV7-3 and TRBJ1-1; D is perhaps TRBD1 (5 bases). V was clipped by 4 bases and J by 5 bases, with 26 bases between them. The CDR3 contains 18 residues. Germline-derived CDR1 and CDR2 are SGHTA and FQGTGA. The CDR3 nucleotides read TGTGCCAGCAGCTCCTGGGGTGGGGCAGCTCCTACGAGGACTGAAGCTTTCTTT. The encoded protein is CASSSWGGAAPTRTEAFF.

This sequence joins TRBV20-1 and TRBJ1-2; TRBD1 might be the D (6 bases). The ends were cut back, 0 bases at V and 8 bases at J, with 10 bases in the middle. The CDR3 runs to 12 residues. Germline V lookup: CDR1 DFQATT, CDR2 SNEGSKA (reference sequence). In DNA form, the CDR3 reads TGCAGTGCTAGAGAAGGGACACAAGGCTACACCTTC. Amino acid sequence: CSAREGTQGYTF.

The chain uses TRBV7-8 and TRBJ2-7; D not certain. The CDR3 is 13 amino acids. Germline-derived CDR1 and CDR2 are SGHVS and FQNEAQ. Trimming took off 5 bases at V and 3 bases at J, with 11 bases between the two ends. The CDR3 here is CASSRQLFYEQYF. The CDR3 region has the DNA TGTGCCAGCAGCCGACAATTGTTCTACGAGCAGTACTTC.